The source of this T cell receptor beta chain is a study of cytomegalovirus exposure and HLA in healthy donors. About this clone: Its target is unknown.

Use of 60 Vbeta and 13 Jbeta primers characterized the PCR. Measured with immunoSEQ multiplex PCR; TCRdb has only the in-frame clones, and not every one. Of approximately 52,000 clones in the sample, approximately 80% were seen once. Germline V CDR1 and CDR2: SGHVS, FQNEAQ. Trimming took off 3 bases at V and 5 bases at J, with 8 bases between the two ends. This CDR3 comprises 13 residues. The study's findings and limits: Analysis performed later found about 18,000 TCR beta sequences associated with HLA alleles at 0.05 false discovery rate. Presence/absence analyses supposed approximately even sequencing depth among donors.

V and J are TRBV7-8 and TRBJ1-5; D not resolved. The sample consisted of PBMCs. The receptor's source is a female donor in good health and CMV-seronegative. Here the CDR3 reads CASSFQADQPQHF. As DNA, the CDR3 is TGTGCCAGCAGCTTTCAGGCCGATCAGCCCCAGCATTTT.